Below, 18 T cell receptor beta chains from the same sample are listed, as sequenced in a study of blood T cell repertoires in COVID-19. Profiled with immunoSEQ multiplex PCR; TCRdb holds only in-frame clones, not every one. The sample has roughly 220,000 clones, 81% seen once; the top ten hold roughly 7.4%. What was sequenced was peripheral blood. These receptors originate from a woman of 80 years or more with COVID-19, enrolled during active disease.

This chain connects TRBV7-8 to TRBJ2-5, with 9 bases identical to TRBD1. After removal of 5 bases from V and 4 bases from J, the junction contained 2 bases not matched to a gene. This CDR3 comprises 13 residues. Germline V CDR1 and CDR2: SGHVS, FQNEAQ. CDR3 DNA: TGTGCCAGCAGCCCGACAGGGGGAGAGACCCAGTACTTC. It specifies CASSPTGGETQYF.

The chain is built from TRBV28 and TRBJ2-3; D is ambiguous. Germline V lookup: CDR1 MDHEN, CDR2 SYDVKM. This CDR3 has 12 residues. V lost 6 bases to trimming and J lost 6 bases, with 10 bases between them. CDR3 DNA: TGTGCCAGCAGCCCTGACTGGGATACGCAGTATTTT. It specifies CASSPDWDTQYF.

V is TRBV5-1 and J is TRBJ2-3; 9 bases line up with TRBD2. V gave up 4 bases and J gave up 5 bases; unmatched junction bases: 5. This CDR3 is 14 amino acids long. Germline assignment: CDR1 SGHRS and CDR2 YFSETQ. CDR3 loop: CASSLAGQVDTQYF. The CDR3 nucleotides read TGCGCCAGCAGCCTAGCGGGGCAAGTAGATACGCAGTATTTT.

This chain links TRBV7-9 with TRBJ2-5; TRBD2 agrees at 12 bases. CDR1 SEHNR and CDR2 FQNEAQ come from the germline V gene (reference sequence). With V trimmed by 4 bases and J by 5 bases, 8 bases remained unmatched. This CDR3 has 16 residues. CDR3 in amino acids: CASSSGLAGPRETQYF. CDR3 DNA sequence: TGTGCCAGCAGCTCGGGACTAGCGGGCCCCAGGGAGACCCAGTACTTC. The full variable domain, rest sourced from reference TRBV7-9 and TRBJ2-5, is DTGVSQNPRHKITKRGQNVTFRCDPISEHNRLYWYRQTLGQGPEFLTYFQNEAQLEKSRLLSDRFSAERPKGSFSTLEIQRTEQGDSAMYLCASSSGLAGPRETQYFGPGTRLLVL.

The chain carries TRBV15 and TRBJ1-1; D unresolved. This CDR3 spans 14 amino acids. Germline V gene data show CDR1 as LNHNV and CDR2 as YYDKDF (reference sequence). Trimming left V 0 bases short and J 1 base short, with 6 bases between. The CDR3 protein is CATSRDRWNTEAFF. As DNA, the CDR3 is TGTGCCACCAGCAGAGACAGGTGGAACACTGAAGCTTTCTTT.

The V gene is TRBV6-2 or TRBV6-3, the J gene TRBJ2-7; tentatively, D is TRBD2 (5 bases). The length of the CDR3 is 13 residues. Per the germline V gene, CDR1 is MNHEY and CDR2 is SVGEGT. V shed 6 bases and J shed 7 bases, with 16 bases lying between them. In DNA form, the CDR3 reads TGTGCCAGCAGCCTGGCTAAACCGGGAGAGCAGTACTTC. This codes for CASSLAKPGEQYF.

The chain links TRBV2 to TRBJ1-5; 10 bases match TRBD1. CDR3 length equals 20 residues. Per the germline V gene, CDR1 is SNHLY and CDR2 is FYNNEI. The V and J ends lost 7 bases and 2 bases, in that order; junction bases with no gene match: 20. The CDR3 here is CASTPLRRDRGSGGNQPQHF. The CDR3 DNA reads TGTGCCAGCACCCCTTTACGACGGGACAGGGGATCGGGTGGCAATCAGCCCCAGCATTTT.

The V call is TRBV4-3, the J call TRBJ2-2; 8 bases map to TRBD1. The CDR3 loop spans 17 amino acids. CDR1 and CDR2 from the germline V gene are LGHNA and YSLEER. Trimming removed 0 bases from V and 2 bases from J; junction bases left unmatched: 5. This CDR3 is CASSQEAGGENTGELFF. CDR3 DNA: TGCGCCAGCAGCCAAGAAGCAGGGGGCGAAAACACCGGGGAGCTGTTTTTT.

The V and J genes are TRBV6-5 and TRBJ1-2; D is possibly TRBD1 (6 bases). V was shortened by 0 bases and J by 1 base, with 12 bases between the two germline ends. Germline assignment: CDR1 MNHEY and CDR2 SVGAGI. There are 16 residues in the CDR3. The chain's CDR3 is CASSYSRGQFNYGYTF. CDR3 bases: TGTGCCAGCAGTTACTCACGAGGACAGTTTAACTATGGCTACACCTTC.

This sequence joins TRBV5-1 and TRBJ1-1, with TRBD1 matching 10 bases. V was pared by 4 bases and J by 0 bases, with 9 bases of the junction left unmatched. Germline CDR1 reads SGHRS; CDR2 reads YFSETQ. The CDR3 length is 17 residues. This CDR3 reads CASSIQTGTGVNTEAFF. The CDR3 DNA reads TGCGCCAGCAGCATCCAAACCGGGACAGGGGTGAACACTGAAGCTTTCTTT.

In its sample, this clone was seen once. The CDR3 DNA reads TGCGCCAGCTCACGTATGGGACAGCTAAATGAAAAACTGTTTTTT. It codes for CASSRMGQLNEKLFF. The chain combines TRBV5-1 with TRBJ1-4; 7 bases match TRBD1. CDR1 is SGHRS, CDR2 YFSETQ, per germline. This CDR3 comprises 15 residues. V lost 7 bases, J lost 5 bases, and 11 bases stayed unmatched.

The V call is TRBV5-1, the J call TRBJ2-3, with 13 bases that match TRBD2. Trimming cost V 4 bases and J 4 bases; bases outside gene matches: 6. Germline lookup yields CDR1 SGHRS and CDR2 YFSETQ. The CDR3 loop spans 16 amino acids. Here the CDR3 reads CASSVTSGGLSDTQYF. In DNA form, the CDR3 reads TGCGCCAGCAGCGTGACTAGCGGGGGGCTTTCAGATACGCAGTATTTT.

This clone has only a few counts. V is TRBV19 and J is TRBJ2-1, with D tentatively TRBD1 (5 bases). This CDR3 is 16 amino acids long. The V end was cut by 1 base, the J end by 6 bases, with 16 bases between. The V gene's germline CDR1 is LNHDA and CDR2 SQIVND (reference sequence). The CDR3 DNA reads TGTGCCAGTAGTATAGGACAGCAAAGCTGGGGCAATGAGCAGTTCTTC. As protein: CASSIGQQSWGNEQFF.

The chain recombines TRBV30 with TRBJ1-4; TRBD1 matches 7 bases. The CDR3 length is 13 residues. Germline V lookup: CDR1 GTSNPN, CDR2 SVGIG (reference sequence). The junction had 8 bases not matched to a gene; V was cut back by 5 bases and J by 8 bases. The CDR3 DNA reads TGTGCCTGGGCCGGGACAGCCAGGGAAAAACTGTTTTTT. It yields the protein CAWAGTAREKLFF.

CDR3 residues: CASSRTGANYGYTF. In nucleotides, the CDR3 is TGTGCCAGCAGTCGGACAGGGGCTAACTATGGCTACACCTTC. This chain uses TRBV3-1 (or the pseudogene TRBV3-2) with TRBJ1-2; 9 nucleotides agree with TRBD1. This CDR3 spans 14 amino acids. With V trimmed by 6 bases and J by 0 bases, 2 bases remained unmatched. Germline V lookup: CDR1 LGHDT, CDR2 YNNKEL (reference sequence).

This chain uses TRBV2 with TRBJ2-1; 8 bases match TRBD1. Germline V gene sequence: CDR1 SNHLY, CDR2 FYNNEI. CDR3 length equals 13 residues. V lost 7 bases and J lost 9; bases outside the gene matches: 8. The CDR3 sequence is CASTRQGPSEQFF. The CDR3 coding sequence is TGTGCCAGCACTCGACAGGGGCCCAGTGAGCAGTTCTTC.

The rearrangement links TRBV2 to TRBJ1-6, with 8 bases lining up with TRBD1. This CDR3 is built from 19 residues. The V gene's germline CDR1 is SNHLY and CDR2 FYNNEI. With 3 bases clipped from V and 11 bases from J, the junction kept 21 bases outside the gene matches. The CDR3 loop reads CASSDWNPRTGSFGTPLHF. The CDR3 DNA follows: TGTGCCAGCAGTGATTGGAATCCAAGGACAGGGTCATTTGGGACACCCCTCCACTTT.

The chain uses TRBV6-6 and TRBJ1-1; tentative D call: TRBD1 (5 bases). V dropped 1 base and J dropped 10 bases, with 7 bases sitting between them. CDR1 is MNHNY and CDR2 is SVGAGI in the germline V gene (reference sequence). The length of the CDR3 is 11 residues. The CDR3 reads CASSYFTGAFF. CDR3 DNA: TGTGCCAGCAGTTACTTCACAGGAGCTTTCTTT.